The 3 T cell receptor beta chains given below trace back to one sample, sequenced in a study of T cell changes during pregnancy in multiple sclerosis. The table came from immunoSEQ multiplex PCR; TCRdb's copy has only in-frame clones and leaves some out. The top ten hold approximately 1.4% of the sample, which has some 68,000 clones, roughly nine tenths seen once. Source: peripheral blood, taken in the second trimester of pregnancy. Receptor source: a female donor with multiple sclerosis, enrolled in a pregnancy study.

The chain couples TRBV7-2 to TRBJ2-7; 12 positions match TRBD2. The CDR3 sequence is 18 residues long. J was trimmed by 5 bases and V by 3 bases; bases with no gene match: 14. The V gene's germline CDR1 is SGHTA and CDR2 FQGNSA. The CDR3 DNA follows: TGTGCCAGCAGCTTCCCCTCCTCCGGACTAGCGGGACGAGACGAGCAGTACTTC. Amino acids: CASSFPSSGLAGRDEQYF.

The chain uses TRBV4-1 and TRBJ2-3; the match to TRBD2 covers 12 bases. The CDR3 is 16 amino acids. The ends lost 4 bases at V and 0 bases at J; junction bases unmatched: 2. Germline assignment: CDR1 MGHRA and CDR2 YSYEKL. The CDR3 sequence is CASSPGTSGSTDTQYF. CDR3 in DNA: TGCGCCAGCAGCCCTGGGACTAGCGGGAGCACAGATACGCAGTATTTT.

V is TRBV6-5 and J is TRBJ2-2; D might be TRBD2 (6 bases). CDR3 length: 16 residues. Trimming left V 4 bases short and J 5 bases short, with 17 bases between. The V gene's germline CDR1 is MNHEY and CDR2 SVGAGI. CDR3 sequence reads: CASSSPRERGTGELFF. The CDR3, as DNA: TGTGCCAGCAGTTCTCCTCGGGAGAGAGGTACCGGGGAGCTGTTTTTT.